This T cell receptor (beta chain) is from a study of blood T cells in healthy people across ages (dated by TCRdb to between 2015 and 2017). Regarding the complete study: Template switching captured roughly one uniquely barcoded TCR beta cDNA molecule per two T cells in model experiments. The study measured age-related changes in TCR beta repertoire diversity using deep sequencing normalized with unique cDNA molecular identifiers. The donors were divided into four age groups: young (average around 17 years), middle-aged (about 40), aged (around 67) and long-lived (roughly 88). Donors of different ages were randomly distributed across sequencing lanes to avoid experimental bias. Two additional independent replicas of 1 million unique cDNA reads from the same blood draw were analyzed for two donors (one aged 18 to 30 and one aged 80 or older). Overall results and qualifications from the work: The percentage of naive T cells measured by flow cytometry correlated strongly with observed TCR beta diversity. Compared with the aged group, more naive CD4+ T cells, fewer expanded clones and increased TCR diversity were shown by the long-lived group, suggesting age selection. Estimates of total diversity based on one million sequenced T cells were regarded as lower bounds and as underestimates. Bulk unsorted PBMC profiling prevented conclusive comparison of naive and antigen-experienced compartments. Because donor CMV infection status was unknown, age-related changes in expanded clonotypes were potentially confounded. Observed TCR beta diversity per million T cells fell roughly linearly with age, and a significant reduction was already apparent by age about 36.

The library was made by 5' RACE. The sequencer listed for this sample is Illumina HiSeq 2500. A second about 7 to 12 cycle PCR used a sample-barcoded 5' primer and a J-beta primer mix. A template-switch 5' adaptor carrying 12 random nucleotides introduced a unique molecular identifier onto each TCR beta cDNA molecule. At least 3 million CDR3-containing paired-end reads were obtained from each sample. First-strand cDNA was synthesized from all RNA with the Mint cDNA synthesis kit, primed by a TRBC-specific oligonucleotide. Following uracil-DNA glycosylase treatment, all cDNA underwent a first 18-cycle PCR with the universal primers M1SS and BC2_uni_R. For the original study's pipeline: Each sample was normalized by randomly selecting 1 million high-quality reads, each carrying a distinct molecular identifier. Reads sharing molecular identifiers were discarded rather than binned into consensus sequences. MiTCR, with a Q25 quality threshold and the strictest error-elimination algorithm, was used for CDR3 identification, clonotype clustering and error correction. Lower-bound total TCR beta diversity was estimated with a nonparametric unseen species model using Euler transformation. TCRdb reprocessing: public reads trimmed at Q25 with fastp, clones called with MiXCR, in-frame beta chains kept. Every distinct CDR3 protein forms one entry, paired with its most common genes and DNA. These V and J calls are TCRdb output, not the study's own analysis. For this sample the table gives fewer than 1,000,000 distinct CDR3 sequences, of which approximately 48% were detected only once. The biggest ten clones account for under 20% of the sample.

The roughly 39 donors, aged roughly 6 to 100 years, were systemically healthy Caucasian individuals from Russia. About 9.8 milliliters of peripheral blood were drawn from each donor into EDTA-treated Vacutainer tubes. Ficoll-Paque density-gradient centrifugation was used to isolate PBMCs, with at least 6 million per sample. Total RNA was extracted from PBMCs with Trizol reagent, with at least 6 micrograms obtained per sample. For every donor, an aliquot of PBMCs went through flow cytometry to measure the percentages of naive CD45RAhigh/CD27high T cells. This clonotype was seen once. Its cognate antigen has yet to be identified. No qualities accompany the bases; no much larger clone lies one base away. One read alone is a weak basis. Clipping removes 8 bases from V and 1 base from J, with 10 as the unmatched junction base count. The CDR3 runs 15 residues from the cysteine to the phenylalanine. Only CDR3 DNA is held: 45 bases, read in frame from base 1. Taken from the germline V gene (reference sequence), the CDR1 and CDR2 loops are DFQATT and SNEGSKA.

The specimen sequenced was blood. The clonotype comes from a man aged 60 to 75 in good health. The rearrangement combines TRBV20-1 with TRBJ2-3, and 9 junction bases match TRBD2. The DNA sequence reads TGCAGTACCAACGGCGGGACTAGCCGCACAGATACGCAGTATTTT. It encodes CSTNGGTSRTDTQYF.